The 10 T cell receptor beta chains listed next were all sequenced from one sample in a study of T cell responses to AZD1222 COVID-19 vaccine (dated by TCRdb to the early 2020s). Libraries were constructed by the immunoSEQ multiplex PCR assay. TCRdb retrieved this table from immuneACCESS and kept in-frame rearrangements only. Not all clones are present; in checked studies, unresolved V genes account for under half, and no reason is known for the remainder. The table for this sample lists 35,000 to 45,000 clones; roughly 83% of them were counted only once. Roughly 18% of the sample is taken by the ten largest. The intended sense of this specimen's time point label: about 28 days (+/-7) after the second vaccine dose. The sequencing used peripheral blood, collected 28 days after the second AZD1222 dose. The source of these receptors is an adult who received the AZD1222 COVID-19 vaccine.

The chain uses TRBV3-1 (or the pseudogene TRBV3-2) and TRBJ2-1; possibly TRBD1 for D (6 bases). Trimming shortened V by 4 bases and J by 2 bases, and 9 bases separated the two germline ends. This CDR3 spans 14 amino acids. Germline V CDR1 and CDR2: LGHDT, YNNKEL (reference sequence). The CDR3 DNA is TGTGCCAGCAGCCCAAGACAGGCCTACAATGAGCAGTTCTTC. Its protein product is CASSPRQAYNEQFF.

The J gene is TRBJ1-5, the V gene TRBV6-5, with D perhaps matching TRBD1 (6 bases). The CDR3 contains 13 residues. Deletions cut 4 bases from V and 7 bases from J, with 11 bases between. Germline loops: CDR1 MNHEY, CDR2 SVGAGI. The CDR3 nucleotides are TGTGCCAGCAGTTTAAGGGGGAACCAGCCCCAGCATTTT. As protein: CASSLRGNQPQHF.

V and J are TRBV23-1 and TRBJ2-7; 10 bases fit TRBD2. TRBV23-1 is an ORF, and what it does is uncertain. V gave up 8 bases and J gave up 0 bases; unmatched junction bases: 16. The CDR3 runs 18 residues. Here the CDR3 reads CASGPRPSGGLSSYEQYF. The DNA for the CDR3 is TGCGCCAGCGGACCACGGCCTAGCGGGGGCCTCAGCTCCTACGAGCAGTACTTC.

This clone was picked up one time. The chain links TRBV7-3 to TRBJ1-1, with D possibly matching TRBD1 (5 bases). Trimming removed 1 base at V and 5 bases at J, with 20 bases between. CDR3 length: 17 residues. Germline values: CDR1 SGHTA, CDR2 FQGTGA. Here the CDR3 DNA reads TGTGCCAGCAGCTTAAACCCGGGGTTGAGGGGAAGAACTGAAGCTTTCTTT. Translation: CASSLNPGLRGRTEAFF.

This chain links TRBV7-8 with TRBJ2-7; D is ambiguous. The V and J ends lost 5 bases and 3 bases respectively, with 8 bases between them. The CDR3 consists of 12 residues. The germline gives CDR1 SGHVS, CDR2 FQNEAQ. CDR3: CASSLTNYEQYF. In DNA form, the CDR3 reads TGTGCCAGCAGCCTAACGAACTACGAGCAGTACTTC.

The CDR3 DNA is TGTGCCAGCAGTTTATACGCAGGGATTGGCTACACCTTC. Protein product: CASSLYAGIGYTF. The rearrangement links TRBV27 to TRBJ1-2, with a weak D call TRBD1 (5 bases). Germline V lookup: CDR1 MNHEY, CDR2 SMNVEV (reference sequence). V shed 1 base and J shed 7 bases, with 10 bases lying between them. This CDR3 has 13 amino acids.

This clone appeared a single time. This chain joins TRBV28 and TRBJ2-7, with a weak D call TRBD2 (6 bases). Germline CDR1 and CDR2: MDHEN and SYDVKM. This CDR3 contains 15 residues. Trimming cost V 5 bases and J 3 bases, with 17 bases left between them. Here the CDR3 DNA reads TGTGCCAGCAGTCCCCCCGGGGACTCGCGCTACGAGCAGTACTTC. Its protein product is CASSPPGDSRYEQYF.

This chain uses TRBV15 with TRBJ1-2, with TRBD1 as a possible D gene (6 bases). Deletions cut 0 bases from V and 6 bases from J, with 14 bases between. This CDR3 has 15 amino acids. Looked up from germline, CDR1 is LNHNV and CDR2 is YYDKDF (reference sequence). The CDR3 nucleotides are TGTGCCACCAGCAGAGATCTTGTGGACAGACATGGCTACACCTTC. Protein: CATSRDLVDRHGYTF.

The chain is built from TRBV3-1 (or the pseudogene TRBV3-2) and TRBJ2-7; 7 nucleotides agree with TRBD2. This CDR3 is 15 amino acids long. The V gene end was trimmed by 1 base and the J gene end by 4 bases; junction bases not matched to a gene: 7. Per the germline V gene, CDR1 is LGHDT and CDR2 is YNNKEL (reference sequence). The CDR3 bases are TGTGCCAGCAGCCAAGCCACCGGGACTATATACGAGCAGTACTTC. It encodes CASSQATGTIYEQYF.

The CDR3: CASSSWGLAGTYEQYF. DNA of the CDR3: TGTGCCAGCAGTTCTTGGGGACTAGCCGGTACCTACGAGCAGTACTTC. The chain employs TRBV5-6 and TRBJ2-7; 9 bases align to TRBD2. CDR1 and CDR2 (germline): SGHDT, YYEEEE. The ends lost 5 bases at V and 2 bases at J; junction bases unmatched: 11. This CDR3 comprises 16 residues.